The clone carrying this T cell receptor beta chain was observed a handful of times. Its antigen is not known. Trimming left V 7 bases short and J 7 bases short, with 16 bases between. The CDR3 runs 13 residues. This entry is derived from a study of CD8 T cells in ankylosing spondylitis. General study findings and limits: Characteristic, it appeared, of ankylosing spondylitis blood was a TCR beta motif of roughly eight highly homologous variants.

TCRdb passed the 5' RACE reads through MiXCR, listing each CDR3 protein once. The table lists 25,000 to 30,000 distinct CDR3 sequences, over 6.5% of them singletons. This TCR was recovered from a male donor with ankylosing spondylitis or in good health (not recorded which). The V gene is TRBV12-3 or TRBV12-4, the J gene TRBJ1-1; D is ambiguous. The sequencing sample was made of blood. The CDR3 sequence is CASTNRGRGEAFF. In DNA form, the CDR3 reads TGTGCCAGCACCAACCGAGGACGGGGTGAAGCTTTCTTT.